The 10 T cell receptor beta chains below were found in one sample sequenced in a study of cytomegalovirus exposure and HLA in healthy donors. Primers for the PCR totalled 60 Vbeta and 13 Jbeta. Generated by immunoSEQ multiplex PCR, the TCRdb table keeps only in-frame clones and is missing some. The sample lists 100,000 to 150,000 clones, 81% seen once, with roughly 4% in the top ten. Sequenced input: PBMCs. The source is a man aged 18 to 29 in good health and CMV-seropositive.

This sequence joins TRBV7-6 and TRBJ2-3; D is undetermined. The CDR3 extends over 14 amino acids. Germline V CDR1 and CDR2: SGHVS, FNYEAQ. V was pared by 5 bases and J by 2 bases, with 11 bases between. CDR3 loop: CASSPQVLTDTQYF. CDR3 in DNA: TGTGCCAGCAGCCCCCAGGTACTCACAGATACGCAGTATTTT.

This chain uses TRBV27 with TRBJ2-7; TRBD2 agrees at 8 bases. The CDR3 sequence is 15 residues long. From germline, CDR1 is MNHEY and CDR2 SMNVEV (reference sequence). V trimming: 5 bases; J trimming: 0 bases; junction bases outside the gene matches: 6. The CDR3 bases are TGTGCCAGCAGTCTTAGCGGGGCCTTCTCCTACGAGCAGTACTTC. Translated: CASSLSGAFSYEQYF.

The V call is TRBV29-1, the J call TRBJ2-2; no clear D. The ends were cut back, 4 bases at V and 3 bases at J, with 9 bases in the middle. Germline-derived CDR1 and CDR2 are SQVTM and ANQGSEA. This CDR3 has 13 amino acids. The CDR3 reads CSVASMDTGELFF. The CDR3 DNA reads TGCAGCGTTGCTTCTATGGACACCGGGGAGCTGTTTTTT.

This sequence joins TRBV9 and TRBJ1-1, with 10 positions matching TRBD1. Losses at the gene ends were 3 bases for V and 8 bases for J; bases not matched to a gene: 4. CDR1 and CDR2 from the germline V gene are SGDLS and YYNGEE. The CDR3 contains 13 residues. For the CDR3, the DNA is TGTGCCAGCAGCGAGACAGGGGGCGGAGAAGCTTTCTTT. This gives the protein CASSETGGGEAFF.

The chain's CDR3 is CASSQDRSGGESYEQYF. The CDR3, as DNA: TGCGCCAGCAGCCAAGACCGTAGCGGGGGAGAATCCTACGAGCAGTACTTC. The chain carries TRBV4-1 and TRBJ2-7, with 9 bases fitting TRBD2. Trimming took 0 bases from V and 1 from J; bases not matched to a gene: 7. This CDR3 is 17 amino acids long. From germline, CDR1 is MGHRA and CDR2 YSYEKL.

In its sample, this clone was seen once. The chain joins TRBV15 to TRBJ2-7; 8 nucleotides agree with TRBD1. V lost 5 bases and J lost 3; bases outside the gene matches: 12. Germline V gene lookup returns CDR1 LNHNV and CDR2 YYDKDF (reference sequence). This CDR3 spans 16 amino acids. CDR3 in DNA: TGTGCCACCAGCGGGCTGGACAGGGTTCGAAGCTACGAGCAGTACTTC. Translating it yields CATSGLDRVRSYEQYF.

The CDR3 bases are TGTGCCAGCAGCAAGGGGCAGGGGCAAGCCAAAAACATTCAGTACTTC. Its translation: CASSKGQGQAKNIQYF. The chain joins TRBV21-1 to TRBJ2-4; no DNA check was done on the table's D call, TRBD1. TRBV21-1 counts as a pseudogene. The CDR3 sequence is 16 residues long.

Of note for this clone: Relative to the germline gene, one junction end is altered; a read error may explain this. V is TRBV7-9 and J is TRBJ2-7; the match to TRBD1 covers 9 bases. Per germline, CDR1 SEHNR and CDR2 FQNEAQ (reference sequence). The CDR3 sequence is 16 residues long. The CDR3 loop reads CSSSLVQVGTGFEQYF. The CDR3 DNA sequence: TGTTCCAGCAGCTTAGTTCAAGTGGGGACAGGGTTCGAGCAGTACTTC. Drawing the rest from reference TRBV7-9 and TRBJ2-7, the complete variable domain is DTGVSQNPRHKITKRGQNVTFRCDPISEHNRLYWYRQTLGQGPEFLTYFQNEAQLEKSRLLSDRFSAERPKGSFSTLEIQRTEQGDSAMYLCSSSLVQVGTGFEQYFGPGTRLTVT.

This clone has more than one count but fewer than ten. The V call is TRBV5-4, the J call TRBJ2-1; 9 nucleotides line up with TRBD1. Losses at the gene ends were 4 bases for V and 5 bases for J; bases not matched to a gene: 13. The CDR3 spans 17 residues. Germline lookup yields CDR1 SGHNT and CDR2 YYREEE (reference sequence). This chain's CDR3 is CASSIDGTGFGDNEQFF. Here the CDR3 DNA reads TGTGCCAGCAGCATAGACGGGACAGGGTTTGGCGACAATGAGCAGTTCTTC.

This clone showed up just a few times. J is TRBJ2-2 and V is TRBV30; 8 positions match TRBD2. CDR1 and CDR2 (germline): GTSNPN, SVGIG (reference sequence). Trimming removed 5 bases from V and 2 bases from J; junction bases left unmatched: 7. The CDR3 runs to 15 residues. The CDR3 here is CAWDSGTGNTGELFF. Here the CDR3 DNA reads TGTGCCTGGGATAGCGGGACGGGAAACACCGGGGAGCTGTTTTTT.